One sample yielded the 15 T cell receptor beta chains listed below, sequenced in a study of blood T cell repertoires in COVID-19 (TCRdb year 2020). Library preparation employed the immunoSEQ multiplex PCR assay. In TCRdb, the immuneACCESS table is reduced to in-frame sequences with V and J assigned. These tables do not hold every clone; where another copy was compared, an unresolved V gene accounts for under half, and the others remain unexplained. Counted in this sample were fewer than 150,000 clones; about 80% of them appeared once. The ten largest clones represent under 2% of the sample. The source material was PBMCs or T cells enriched from blood (not recorded which). These receptor sequences come from a woman between 18 and 29 years old who had been exposed to COVID-19.

The sample holds a few counts of this clone. The gene calls are TRBV9 and TRBJ1-4, with a weak D call TRBD1 (6 bases). CDR3 length equals 14 residues. Trimming took off 2 bases at V and 8 bases at J, with 13 bases between the two ends. From germline, CDR1 is SGDLS and CDR2 YYNGEE. The CDR3 loop reads CASSVGAGEEKLFF. CDR3 nucleotide sequence: TGTGCCAGCAGCGTGGGGGCAGGTGAAGAAAAACTGTTTTTT.

This clone was counted between two and nine times. The chain uses TRBV6-5 and TRBJ2-7; 10 bases align to TRBD1. The germline V gene encodes CDR1 MNHEY and CDR2 SVGAGI. V dropped 8 bases and J dropped 3; count of bases not matched to a gene: 4. This CDR3 comprises 13 residues. The CDR3 DNA reads TGTGCCAGCGCCGGGACAGGGGACTACGAGCAGTACTTC. It codes for CASAGTGDYEQYF.

The rearrangement uses TRBV4-3 and TRBJ1-1, with a weak D call TRBD1 (5 bases). V lost 4 bases to trimming and J lost 1 base, with 13 bases between them. In germline, CDR1 is LGHNA, CDR2 YSLEER. The CDR3 runs to 15 residues. The CDR3 spells CASSPTPDRNTEAFF. The DNA for the CDR3 is TGCGCCAGCAGCCCCACCCCAGACAGGAACACTGAAGCTTTCTTT.

This chain uses TRBV25-1 with TRBJ2-3; 8 nucleotides line up with TRBD1. The CDR3 covers 15 residues. Per germline, CDR1 MGHDK and CDR2 SYGVNS. V gave up 2 bases and J gave up 1 base; unmatched junction bases: 2. CDR3 DNA sequence: TGTGCCAGCAGTGAAGCGGACAGGGGCACAGATACGCAGTATTTT. Translation: CASSEADRGTDTQYF.

The V gene is TRBV19, the J gene TRBJ2-5; 9 bases line up with TRBD1. CDR3 length: 16 residues. The germline V gene has CDR1 LNHDA and CDR2 SQIVND (reference sequence). Trimming at V came to 1 base and at J to 4 bases, leaving 7 bases not matched to a gene. The CDR3 DNA follows: TGTGCCAGTAGTATAGTTCCGCCGGGACAGGGAGAGACCCAGTACTTC. It translates to CASSIVPPGQGETQYF. Full variable domain (outside the CDR3, taken from reference TRBV19 and TRBJ2-5): DGGITQSPKYLFRKEGQNVTLSCEQNLNHDAMYWYRQDPGQGLRLIYYSQIVNDFQKGDIAEGYSVSREKKESFPLTVTSAQKNPTAFYLCASSIVPPGQGETQYFGPGTRLLVL.

The chain has TRBV29-1 and TRBJ1-2, with D possibly matching TRBD1 (6 bases). This CDR3 has 13 residues. With 7 bases removed from V and 3 bases from J, the gap between germline ends came to 15 bases. Germline V lookup: CDR1 SQVTM, CDR2 ANQGSEA. The CDR3 spells CSAAGDKDYGYTF. The CDR3 DNA reads TGCAGCGCCGCCGGGGACAAGGACTATGGCTACACCTTC.

The chain couples TRBV5-8 to TRBJ1-4, with 7 bases identical to TRBD1. There are 15 residues in the CDR3. CDR1 SGHTS and CDR2 YDEGEE come from the germline V gene. The J segment lost 8 bases and the V segment lost 4 bases, leaving 11 bases of the junction unmatched. The CDR3: CASSLTTGSHEKLFF. CDR3 bases: TGTGCCAGCAGCCTGACGACAGGGAGTCACGAAAAACTGTTTTTT.

The chain has TRBV29-1 and TRBJ1-5, with TRBD1 as a possible D gene (6 bases). The V gene's germline CDR1 is SQVTM and CDR2 ANQGSEA. The CDR3 totals 18 residues. The CDR3 is CRRPYPPIRQASNQPQHF. The CDR3 DNA reads TGCAGACGCCCTTATCCCCCCATTAGACAGGCCTCCAATCAGCCCCAGCATTTT. Filled out from reference TRBV29-1 and TRBJ1-5, the complete variable domain reads SAVISQKPSRDICQRGTSLTIQCQVDSQVTMMFWYRQQPGQSLTLIATANQGSEATYESGFVIDKFPISRPNLTFSTLTVSNMSPEDSSIYLCRRPYPPIRQASNQPQHFGDGTRLSIL.

This chain links TRBV19 with TRBJ1-5, with 7 nucleotides matching TRBD1. The CDR3 runs to 17 residues. Germline values: CDR1 LNHDA, CDR2 SQIVND (reference sequence). V was clipped by 6 bases and J by 3 bases; unmatched bases: 14. In DNA, the CDR3 is TGTGCCAGTAGGCTCGCAGGGCTGACAGGGACCAATCAGCCCCAGCATTTT. It specifies CASRLAGLTGTNQPQHF.

The count of this clone is one. The chain employs TRBV28 and TRBJ1-2, with D uncertain. Trimming left V 2 bases short and J 5 bases short, with 15 bases between. CDR1 is MDHEN, CDR2 SYDVKM, per germline. The CDR3 extends over 15 amino acids. In nucleotides, the CDR3 is TGTGCCAGCAGTTTAAGCGGCTCCCGGAAGTATGGCTACACCTTC. Translated, it gives CASSLSGSRKYGYTF.

J is TRBJ1-1 and V is TRBV19, with D perhaps matching TRBD1 (6 bases). V was shortened by 4 bases and J by 6 bases, with 15 bases between the two germline ends. This CDR3 contains 14 residues. CDR1 LNHDA and CDR2 SQIVND come from the germline V gene (reference sequence). The CDR3 loop is CASSTLGGSSEAFF. The CDR3 nucleotides are TGTGCCAGTAGTACCTTAGGGGGTAGTTCTGAAGCTTTCTTT.

To note about this clone: Sequence at one end of the junction differs from germline and may be a read error. This rearrangement joins TRBV7-9 to TRBJ2-3; D is uncertain. Germline CDR1 reads SEHNR; CDR2 reads FQNEAQ (reference sequence). This CDR3 spans 16 amino acids. The CDR3 is CASSLGSRSSTDTQYF. The CDR3, as DNA: TGTGCCAGCAGTTTAGGGTCCAGGTCTAGCACAGATACGCAGTATTTT.

At least ten counts were recorded for this clone. The gene calls are TRBV24-1 and TRBJ2-2, with TRBD1 matching 7 bases. This CDR3 spans 13 amino acids. CDR1 KGHDR and CDR2 SFDVKD come from the germline V gene. The trim removed 6 bases at V and 4 bases at J, leaving 1 base unmatched. The CDR3 DNA sequence: TGTGCCACCAGTAGGGACAGCACCGGGGAGCTGTTTTTT. Translating it yields CATSRDSTGELFF.

This clone was seen many times. The rearrangement uses TRBV10-3 and TRBJ1-3; D may be TRBD1 (6 bases). The CDR3 contains 17 residues. Germline CDR1 and CDR2: ENHRY and SYGVKD. V was trimmed by 3 bases and J by 0 bases, leaving 15 bases between them. The CDR3: CAISENRDAYSGNTIYF. CDR3 nucleotide sequence: TGTGCCATCAGTGAAAACAGGGATGCCTACTCTGGAAACACCATATATTTT.

The V and J genes are TRBV28 and TRBJ2-1; 9 bases align to TRBD1. This CDR3 has 17 amino acids. J gave up 5 bases and V 3 bases, and 11 bases lay outside the gene matches. Germline loops: CDR1 MDHEN, CDR2 SYDVKM. The CDR3 DNA reads as TGTGCCAGCAGTTTGGTATCTTGGACAGGGGAGGACAATGAGCAGTTCTTC. It translates to CASSLVSWTGEDNEQFF.